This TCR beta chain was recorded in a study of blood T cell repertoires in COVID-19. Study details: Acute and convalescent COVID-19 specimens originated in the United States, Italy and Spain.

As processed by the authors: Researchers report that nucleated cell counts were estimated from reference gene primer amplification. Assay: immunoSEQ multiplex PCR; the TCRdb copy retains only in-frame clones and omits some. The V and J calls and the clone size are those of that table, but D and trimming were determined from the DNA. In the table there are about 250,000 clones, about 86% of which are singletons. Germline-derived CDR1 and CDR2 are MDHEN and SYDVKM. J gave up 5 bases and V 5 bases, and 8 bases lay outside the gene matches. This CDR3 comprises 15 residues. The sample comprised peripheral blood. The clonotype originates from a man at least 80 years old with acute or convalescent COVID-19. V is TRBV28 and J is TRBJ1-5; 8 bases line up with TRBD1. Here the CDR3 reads CASSQGQGRYQPQHF. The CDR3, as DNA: TGTGCCAGCAGTCAAGGACAGGGCCGATATCAGCCCCAGCATTTT.